This TCR beta chain was recovered during a study of blood T cells in healthy people across ages. Isolation per sample recovered at least 7 million PBMCs. Deletions cut 4 bases from V and 2 bases from J, with 18 bases between. CDR3 length equals 16 residues. CDR1 and CDR2 (germline): DFQATT, SNEGSKA (reference sequence). The second PCR ran roughly 6 to 11 cycles with a sample-barcoded 5' primer and J-beta primers. In TCRdb, the 5' RACE reads were re-called with MiXCR into one record per CDR3 protein. The data show 720,000 or so distinct CDR3 sequences, roughly 43% seen once. V usage is TRBV20-1 and J usage is TRBJ2-1; D is perhaps TRBD1 (6 bases). The source material was blood. The sequence was collected from a man of 80 years or more in good health. CDR3 coding DNA: TGCAGTGCTATAACCGGGACAAGGGAGCCCTACAATGAGCAGTTCTTC. Its translation is CSAITGTREPYNEQFF.